This TCR beta chain is from a study of CXCR3-negative and CXCR3-positive naive CD8 T cells. Of note for this clonotype: Its antigen is undetermined.

Study-level results: CXCR3 expression partially decreased after cryopreservation; most assays used fresh PBMCs. Whereas both naive subsets had comparably high diversity, memory CD8+ cells had much lower diversity. CXCR3-positive naive cells had TRB CDR3s that were more hydrophobic than CXCR3-negative naive cells had.

The authors made the TRB cDNA libraries by 5' RACE using UMI labels. Using the 5' RACE reads, TCRdb records one entry per CDR3 protein without DNA. This repertoire includes around 140,000 distinct CDR3 sequences. CDR1 SEHNR and CDR2 FQNEAQ come from the germline V gene (reference sequence). This CDR3 has 15 residues. Specimen: naive CXCR3+ CD8+ T cells from blood. The subset denotes: CD45RO-CCR7+CD27+CD95- naive CD8+ T cells expressing CXCR3 (TNR3+). This chain links TRBV7-9 with TRBJ2-1; the D call of TRBD2 rests on TCRdb alone, since no DNA is present to check it. This sequence originates from a human donor in good health. Some clones in this sample may be carry-over from other donors' samples. CDR3 residues: CASRMTSGFHNEQFF.